This T cell receptor beta chain comes out of a study of monozygotic twins with inflammatory bowel disease. On this clonotype: Its specificity is unknown.

Overall study findings and caveats: Healthy co-twins exceeded IBD patients in TCRbeta diversity as measured by inverse Simpson. Relative clonotype sharing with others was diminished in IBD patients versus healthy twins, particularly with disease activity.

TCRdb re-called the 5' RACE reads; every CDR3 protein appears as one record, without DNA. This repertoire includes about 93,000 distinct CDR3 sequences. Germline V CDR1 and CDR2: LNHDA, SQIVND (reference sequence). The CDR3 runs 14 residues. The sample consisted of blood. The source is a human donor with ulcerative colitis or Crohn's disease, or a healthy co-twin of an affected twin (not recorded which). This rearrangement joins TRBV19 to TRBJ1-6; with no DNA, the TCRdb D assignment of TRBD1 cannot be verified. The CDR3 sequence is CASRTVESNSPLHF. Combining the CDR3 with reference TRBV19 and TRBJ1-6 gives the whole variable domain DGGITQSPKYLFRKEGQNVTLSCEQNLNHDAMYWYRQDPGQGLRLIYYSQIVNDFQKGDIAEGYSVSREKKESFPLTVTSAQKNPTAFYLCASRTVESNSPLHFGNGTRLTVT.